The 26 T cell receptor beta chains in this list originate from one sample, sequenced in a study of T cell changes during pregnancy in multiple sclerosis. Assay used: immunoSEQ multiplex PCR; TCRdb lists only in-frame clones, some missing. Among about 44,000 clones listed, approximately 93% were seen once. Sequencing was performed on CD4+ T cells from peripheral blood mononuclear cells, taken in the first trimester of pregnancy. The receptors originated from a female donor with multiple sclerosis, enrolled in a pregnancy study.

The chain is built from TRBV6-1 and TRBJ1-1, with no clear D. From germline, CDR1 is MNHNS and CDR2 SASEGT. This CDR3 contains 14 residues. V was trimmed by 8 bases and J by 1 base, leaving 14 bases between them. The CDR3: CASQFWEGNTEAFF. CDR3 bases: TGTGCCAGCCAATTCTGGGAGGGGAACACTGAAGCTTTCTTT.

The J gene is TRBJ2-1, the V gene TRBV29-1; 9 nucleotides line up with TRBD2. The V gene's germline CDR1 is SQVTM and CDR2 ANQGSEA. V lost 3 bases to trimming and J lost 2 bases; unmatched junction nucleotides: 5. This CDR3 spans 15 amino acids. The DNA for the CDR3 is TGCAGCGTTGAGGTTGCGGGGGGGACCTACAATGAGCAGTTCTTC. Translating gives CSVEVAGGTYNEQFF.

The V gene is TRBV2, the J gene TRBJ2-1, with 9 nucleotides matching TRBD1. Germline V gene lookup returns CDR1 SNHLY and CDR2 FYNNEI. With V trimmed by 5 bases and J by 0 bases, 5 bases remained unmatched. The CDR3 covers 16 residues. The CDR3 here is CASSTGGLSSYNEQFF. CDR3 nucleotides: TGTGCCAGCAGTACAGGGGGCCTTAGCTCCTACAATGAGCAGTTCTTC.

The rearrangement joins TRBV27 to TRBJ1-5; the D gene is possibly TRBD1 (5 bases). Trimming pared 1 base from V and 2 bases from J, leaving 15 bases between. This CDR3 is built from 17 residues. CDR1 is MNHEY and CDR2 is SMNVEV in the germline V gene (reference sequence). CDR3 loop: CASSLFPGTGGNQPQHF. The CDR3 coding sequence is TGTGCCAGCAGTTTATTTCCGGGCACGGGGGGCAATCAGCCCCAGCATTTT.

The rearrangement uses TRBV11-2 and TRBJ1-2; 9 nucleotides line up with TRBD1. Germline V gene data show CDR1 as SGHAT and CDR2 as FQNNGV. The V segment lost 3 bases and the J segment 7 bases; nucleotides outside the gene matches: 9. The CDR3 totals 15 residues. CDR3 coding DNA: TGTGCCAGCAGCTTGTTAACCGGGACAGGGTCTGGCTACACCTTC. Translating it yields CASSLLTGTGSGYTF. Full variable domain (outside the CDR3, taken from reference TRBV11-2 and TRBJ1-2): EAGVAQSPRYKIIEKRQSVAFWCNPISGHATLYWYQQILGQGPKLLIQFQNNGVVDDSQLPKDRFSAERLKGVDSTLKIQPAKLEDSAVYLCASSLLTGTGSGYTFGSGTRLTVV.

This chain connects TRBV11-2 to TRBJ2-1; D ambiguous. Trimming left V 5 bases short and J 10 bases short, with 12 bases between. Germline V gives CDR1 SGHAT, CDR2 FQNNGV. The CDR3 loop spans 12 amino acids. The CDR3 is CASSLVGPEQFF. The CDR3 DNA sequence: TGTGCCAGCAGCCTGGTGGGCCCGGAGCAGTTCTTC.

The J gene is TRBJ2-3, the V gene TRBV29-1; possible D gene TRBD2, 6 bases. This CDR3 has 17 residues. Looked up from germline, CDR1 is SQVTM and CDR2 is ANQGSEA. Trimming took off 1 base at V and 1 base at J, with 18 bases between the two ends. CDR3 bases: TGCAGCGTTGAAGTCGGCGGGGTAAGGAAACGCACAGATACGCAGTATTTT. It is translated as CSVEVGGVRKRTDTQYF.

The chain couples TRBV7-6 to TRBJ1-6, with 8 bases lining up with TRBD1. The ends lost 5 bases at V and 4 bases at J; junction bases unmatched: 22. This CDR3 has 21 residues. From germline, CDR1 is SGHVS and CDR2 FNYEAQ. The CDR3 protein is CASSPTDRAHIPSLYNSPLHF. CDR3 sequence (DNA): TGTGCCAGCAGCCCAACGGACAGGGCCCATATCCCTAGCCTTTATAATTCACCCCTCCACTTT.

This rearrangement joins TRBV7-2 to TRBJ2-3, with 8 bases matching TRBD2. The ends lost 5 bases at V and 5 bases at J; junction bases unmatched: 9. The CDR3 totals 15 residues. CDR1 is SGHTA, CDR2 FQGNSA, per germline. CDR3 sequence: CASSPGLAGGDTQYF. The CDR3 nucleotides read TGTGCCAGCAGCCCCGGACTAGCCGGGGGAGATACGCAGTATTTT.

This clone was found once. The gene calls are TRBV19 and TRBJ2-7; 9 bases map to TRBD1. Trimming at V came to 4 bases and at J to 6 bases, leaving 7 bases not matched to a gene. The CDR3 contains 14 residues. The V gene's germline CDR1 is LNHDA and CDR2 SQIVND (reference sequence). This CDR3 reads CASSTTWTGAEQYF. CDR3 nucleotides: TGTGCCAGTAGTACCACATGGACAGGGGCCGAGCAGTACTTC. Looking up the rest from reference TRBV19 and TRBJ2-7 gives the full variable domain: DGGITQSPKYLFRKEGQNVTLSCEQNLNHDAMYWYRQDPGQGLRLIYYSQIVNDFQKGDIAEGYSVSREKKESFPLTVTSAQKNPTAFYLCASSTTWTGAEQYFGPGTRLTVT.

About this clone: At one of its ends the junction is not consistent with the germline gene, which may arise from a read error. V gene TRBV6-5 combines with J gene TRBJ2-7, with D possibly TRBD2 on 7 matching bases. CDR1 is MNHEY, CDR2 SVGAGI, per germline. This CDR3 comprises 13 residues. DNA of the CDR3: TGTGCCAGCAGTTATGGATGGGGGGGGGCTGTGAACTTC. It is translated as CASSYGWGGAVNF.

The chain employs TRBV5-1 and TRBJ2-2; 7 nucleotides agree with TRBD2. Germline assignment: CDR1 SGHRS and CDR2 YFSETQ. This CDR3 region has 17 residues. Trimming removed 0 bases from V and 3 bases from J; junction bases left unmatched: 8. CDR3 bases: TGCGCCAGCAGCTTGGGGGCGGCTAGCGGAGACACCGGGGAGCTGTTTTTT. It encodes CASSLGAASGDTGELFF.

This clone was observed a single time. The chain has TRBV5-1 and TRBJ1-1, with 10 bases aligning to TRBD1. V trimming: 4 bases; J trimming: 4 bases; junction bases outside the gene matches: 7. Germline V gene data show CDR1 as SGHRS and CDR2 as YFSETQ. The CDR3 runs 15 residues. CDR3 in amino acids: CASSGGQGPPTEAFF. CDR3 sequence (DNA): TGCGCCAGCAGCGGGGGACAGGGGCCTCCCACTGAAGCTTTCTTT.

This chain joins TRBV29-1 and TRBJ1-1; D ambiguous. Germline loops: CDR1 SQVTM, CDR2 ANQGSEA. There are 13 residues in the CDR3. V was trimmed by 1 base and J by 2 bases, leaving 8 bases between them. The DNA of the CDR3 is TGCAGCGTTGAAGGGACTGCAAACACTGAAGCTTTCTTT. Translated, it gives CSVEGTANTEAFF.

CDR3 amino acids: CASSLDNRGSEAFF. CDR3 nucleotide sequence: TGTGCCAGCAGCTTAGATAACAGGGGATCTGAAGCTTTCTTT. The chain links TRBV7-2 to TRBJ1-1; 7 bases agree with TRBD1. This CDR3 contains 14 residues. J lost 6 bases, V lost 1 base, and 5 bases had no gene match. CDR1 is SGHTA and CDR2 is FQGNSA in the germline V gene.

The V gene is TRBV7-9, the J gene TRBJ1-1; D possibly corresponds to TRBD1 (5 bases). The CDR3 runs to 16 residues. V was cut by 3 bases and J by 1 base, with 15 bases left in between. Germline V CDR1 and CDR2: SEHNR, FQNEAQ (reference sequence). CDR3 sequence: CASSLMGQVGNTEAFF. The CDR3 DNA is TGTGCCAGCAGCTTGATGGGGCAGGTAGGGAACACTGAAGCTTTCTTT.

The chain couples TRBV9 to TRBJ1-2, with unresolved D. The V gene's germline CDR1 is SGDLS and CDR2 YYNGEE. The CDR3 is 15 amino acids. V gave up 6 bases and J gave up 0 bases, with 15 bases separating them. The CDR3 is CASTAGGRPNYGYTF. CDR3 nucleotides: TGTGCCAGCACCGCGGGCGGCAGACCTAACTATGGCTACACCTTC.

The chain has TRBV6-7 and TRBJ1-3; TRBD1 is a possible D gene (5 bases). TRBV6-7 is recorded as an ORF, its role being uncertain. The CDR3 length is 15 residues. V dropped 4 bases and J dropped 4 bases, with 14 bases sitting between them. The CDR3, as DNA: TGTGCCAGCAGTTTACAGGACCCGAAGGGAAACACCATATATTTT. Protein: CASSLQDPKGNTIYF.

The chain combines TRBV19 with TRBJ1-2, with 7 bases lining up with TRBD1. The trim removed 5 bases at V and 2 bases at J, leaving 14 bases unmatched. This CDR3 region has 17 residues. The germline gives CDR1 LNHDA, CDR2 SQIVND (reference sequence). CDR3 sequence reads: CASSPTGSSLPNYGYTF. CDR3 nucleotides: TGTGCCAGTAGTCCGACAGGGAGCTCACTTCCAAACTATGGCTACACCTTC.

This clone was recorded only once. The rearrangement uses TRBV11-3 and TRBJ2-7; D might be TRBD1 (6 bases). The V and J ends lost 2 bases and 3 bases respectively, with 8 bases between them. From germline, CDR1 is SGHNT and CDR2 YENEEA. The CDR3 is made up of 13 amino acids. The DNA for the CDR3 is TGTGCCAGCAGCTTAAGCAGGGGCTACGAGCAGTACTTC. It is translated as CASSLSRGYEQYF.

The chain carries TRBV7-9 and TRBJ1-4; TRBD1 agrees at 9 bases. The CDR3 sequence is 15 residues long. Per germline, CDR1 SEHNR and CDR2 FQNEAQ (reference sequence). The J segment lost 7 bases and the V segment lost 5 bases, leaving 8 bases of the junction unmatched. As DNA, the CDR3 is TGTGCCAGCAGCAAGGACAGGGGTTATGGTGAAAAACTGTTTTTT. Protein sequence: CASSKDRGYGEKLFF.

The rearrangement joins TRBV10-3 to TRBJ2-7; TRBD2 is a possible D gene (6 bases). V dropped 4 bases and J dropped 3 bases, with 19 bases sitting between them. The CDR3 extends over 16 amino acids. The V gene's germline CDR1 is ENHRY and CDR2 SYGVKD. CDR3 protein: CAISGQSLEEGYEQYF. CDR3 nucleotide sequence: TGTGCCATCAGTGGGCAATCCCTGGAGGAGGGCTACGAGCAGTACTTC.

This chain uses TRBV7-9 with TRBJ1-1; 9 bases are a match to TRBD1. J gave up 4 bases and V 5 bases, and 8 bases lay outside the gene matches. This CDR3 is built from 15 residues. CDR1 is SEHNR and CDR2 is FQNEAQ in the germline V gene (reference sequence). DNA of the CDR3: TGTGCCAGCAGCCGGGGGACAGGGCGGTCCACTGAAGCTTTCTTT. The encoded protein is CASSRGTGRSTEAFF. Supplemented by reference TRBV7-9 and TRBJ1-1, the full variable domain reads DTGVSQNPRHKITKRGQNVTFRCDPISEHNRLYWYRQTLGQGPEFLTYFQNEAQLEKSRLLSDRFSAERPKGSFSTLEIQRTEQGDSAMYLCASSRGTGRSTEAFFGQGTRLTVV.

This clone was counted a single time. V usage is TRBV7-8 and J usage is TRBJ2-1, with TRBD2 matching 9 bases. CDR1 SGHVS and CDR2 FQNEAQ come from the germline V gene. V lost 6 bases to trimming and J lost 15 bases; unmatched junction nucleotides: 18. CDR3 length equals 15 residues. The CDR3 protein is CASRPQFSGGSWPFF. Written as DNA, the CDR3 is TGTGCCAGCAGGCCACAATTTAGCGGGGGATCCTGGCCGTTCTTC.

In this sample, this clone turned up once. This sequence joins TRBV5-1 and TRBJ2-1, with 10 bases aligning to TRBD1. Germline-derived CDR1 and CDR2 are SGHRS and YFSETQ. The CDR3 runs 14 residues. V shed 5 bases, J shed 7 bases, and the junction held 6 bases outside the gene matches. The CDR3 bases are TGCGCCAGCAGGCCGGGACAGGGGAATAATGAGCAGTTCTTC. It specifies CASRPGQGNNEQFF.

The rearrangement uses TRBV13 and TRBJ1-6; 11 bases line up with TRBD1. Germline trimming cut 5 bases from V and 4 bases from J; bases unmatched to any gene: 4. Germline assignment: CDR1 PRHDT and CDR2 FYEKMQ (reference sequence). The CDR3 covers 16 residues. The CDR3 nucleotides are TGTGCCAGCAGCCCCGGGACAGGGGGTTATAATTCACCCCTCCACTTT. As protein: CASSPGTGGYNSPLHF. Looking up the rest from reference TRBV13 and TRBJ1-6 gives the full variable domain: AAGVIQSPRHLIKEKRETATLKCYPIPRHDTVYWYQQGPGQDPQFLISFYEKMQSDKGSIPDRFSAQQFSDYHSELNMSSLELGDSALYFCASSPGTGGYNSPLHFGNGTRLTVT.